Below, 26 T cell receptor beta chains from the same sample are listed, as sequenced in a study of blood T cell repertoires in COVID-19. Sequencing was performed with immunoSEQ multiplex PCR; in TCRdb, only in-frame clones are kept and a portion is missing. The sample shows some 210,000 clones, more than 70% of them seen only once. The sequencing sample was made of peripheral blood. These receptors all come from a woman aged 35 to 49 who had recovered from COVID-19.

The chain joins TRBV5-6 to TRBJ2-1, with D possibly TRBD2 on 5 matching bases. Germline CDR1 reads SGHDT; CDR2 reads YYEEEE. The V and J ends lost 0 bases and 0 bases respectively, with 7 bases between them. This CDR3 has 15 amino acids. CDR3 DNA: TGTGCCAGCAGCTTGGACGGGAACTCCTACAATGAGCAGTTCTTC. Amino acids: CASSLDGNSYNEQFF.

This clone was counted a single time. The J gene is TRBJ2-3, the V gene TRBV5-1; 8 bases fit TRBD2. Germline lookup yields CDR1 SGHRS and CDR2 YFSETQ. This CDR3 spans 14 amino acids. J lost 0 bases, V lost 4 bases, and 1 base had no gene match. The CDR3 DNA is TGCGCCAGCAGCACTAGCGGAAGCACAGATACGCAGTATTTT. Protein sequence: CASSTSGSTDTQYF. Supplemented by reference TRBV5-1 and TRBJ2-3, the full variable domain reads KAGVTQTPRYLIKTRGQQVTLSCSPISGHRSVSWYQQTPGQGLQFLFEYFSETQRNKGNFPGRFSGRQFSNSRSEMNVSTLELGDSALYLCASSTSGSTDTQYFGPGTRLTVL.

The chain couples TRBV6-1 to TRBJ1-2; no firm D call. The V end lost 1 base, the J end lost 4 bases, and 13 bases lay between the germline ends. The CDR3 totals 15 residues. Germline CDR1 and CDR2: MNHNS and SASEGT. CDR3 in DNA: TGTGCCAGCAGTGAAGACACGGTGGACTTCTATGGCTACACCTTC. It translates to CASSEDTVDFYGYTF.

This chain connects TRBV30 to TRBJ2-3, with 7 bases identical to TRBD2. V was clipped by 1 base and J by 4 bases; unmatched bases: 5. The CDR3 length is 14 residues. Germline lookup yields CDR1 GTSNPN and CDR2 SVGIG (reference sequence). CDR3 sequence reads: CAWSEAGVADTQYF. CDR3 nucleotides: TGTGCCTGGAGTGAGGCGGGAGTGGCAGATACGCAGTATTTT.

V usage is TRBV24-1 and J usage is TRBJ2-5; 11 positions match TRBD1. CDR3 length: 13 residues. Germline trimming cut 9 bases from V and 5 bases from J; bases unmatched to any gene: 4. In germline, CDR1 is KGHDR, CDR2 SFDVKD. The CDR3 DNA is TGTGCCACCTCGGGACAGGGGGACGAGACCCAGTACTTC. Translated: CATSGQGDETQYF.

This sequence joins TRBV3-1 (or the pseudogene TRBV3-2) and TRBJ1-3; no clear D. There are 15 residues in the CDR3. V was pared by 1 base and J by 4 bases, with 11 bases between. CDR1 LGHDT and CDR2 YNNKEL come from the germline V gene (reference sequence). CDR3 protein: CASSQAGGIGNTIYF. As DNA, the CDR3 is TGTGCCAGCAGCCAAGCAGGCGGGATCGGAAACACCATATATTTT.

This clone was recorded only once. The genes are TRBV5-6 and TRBJ2-7; D is ambiguous. Trimming removed 0 bases at V and 2 bases at J, with 9 bases between. The germline gives CDR1 SGHDT, CDR2 YYEEEE. The CDR3 is 14 residues long. The CDR3 DNA reads as TGTGCCAGCAGCTTGGATCGGGTAACCTACGAGCAGTACTTC. Encoded protein: CASSLDRVTYEQYF.

The gene calls are TRBV9 and TRBJ2-7, with D hard to call. This CDR3 has 13 residues. V gave up 3 bases and J gave up 3 bases, with 10 bases separating them. Germline CDR1 reads SGDLS; CDR2 reads YYNGEE. CDR3 sequence: CASSAGSDYEQYF. The CDR3 nucleotides are TGTGCCAGCAGCGCCGGGTCCGACTACGAGCAGTACTTC. Based on the CDR3 plus reference TRBV9 and TRBJ2-7, the full variable domain is DSGVTQTPKHLITATGQRVTLRCSPRSGDLSVYWYQQSLDQGLQFLIQYYNGEERAKGNILERFSAQQFPDLHSELNLSSLELGDSALYFCASSAGSDYEQYFGPGTRLTVT.

This clone appeared a single time. The chain carries TRBV3-1 (or the pseudogene TRBV3-2) and TRBJ2-5; the match to TRBD1 covers 7 bases. Trimming removed 4 bases from V and 4 bases from J; junction bases left unmatched: 18. In germline, CDR1 is LGHDT, CDR2 YNNKEL (reference sequence). The CDR3 consists of 18 residues. The DNA for the CDR3 is TGTGCCAGCAGCCTCCTATTCGGGGCAGTGGGACAGATAGAGACCCAGTACTTC. Translation gives CASSLLFGAVGQIETQYF.

The chain joins TRBV18 to TRBJ1-1, with a tentative D call TRBD1 (5 bases). Germline V CDR1 and CDR2: KGHSH, LQKENI. This CDR3 has 13 residues. The ends were cut back, 3 bases at V and 8 bases at J, with 13 bases in the middle. The CDR3 protein is CASSPLTTEEAFF. CDR3 in DNA: TGTGCCAGCTCACCTCTAACGACAGAAGAAGCTTTCTTT.

This chain connects TRBV27 to TRBJ1-2; 8 positions match TRBD1. There are 15 residues in the CDR3. Trimming took 5 bases from V and 0 from J; bases not matched to a gene: 5. Per the germline V gene, CDR1 is MNHEY and CDR2 is SMNVEV (reference sequence). CDR3 nucleotides: TGTGCCAGCAGTCGTACAGGGGGAACTAACTATGGCTACACCTTC. This sequence encodes CASSRTGGTNYGYTF.

The chain combines TRBV7-8 with TRBJ2-2, with 7 bases lining up with TRBD2. V dropped 5 bases and J dropped 5; count of bases not matched to a gene: 14. Looked up from germline, CDR1 is SGHVS and CDR2 is FQNEAQ. This CDR3 comprises 17 residues. Written as DNA, the CDR3 is TGTGCCAGCAGCCCCCCTTGGAGGACTAGACTTACCGGGGAGCTGTTTTTT. Translated: CASSPPWRTRLTGELFF.

This clone has only one observation. V and J are TRBV28 and TRBJ2-7, with 7 bases identical to TRBD1. Germline trimming cut 6 bases from V and 8 bases from J; bases unmatched to any gene: 10. The germline V gene encodes CDR1 MDHEN and CDR2 SYDVKM. The CDR3 extends over 13 amino acids. The CDR3 loop reads CASRKSSGGQQYF. Here the CDR3 DNA reads TGTGCCAGCAGAAAGTCATCAGGGGGACAGCAGTACTTC. The whole variable domain, remainder taken from reference TRBV28 and TRBJ2-7, is DVKVTQSSRYLVKRTGEKVFLECVQDMDHENMFWYRQDPGLGLRLIYFSYDVKMKEKGDIPEGYSVSREKKERFSLILESASTNQTSMYLCASRKSSGGQQYFGPGTRLTVT.

The J gene is TRBJ1-5, the V gene TRBV6-1, with TRBD1 matching over 9 bases. V was pared by 2 bases and J by 9 bases, with 14 bases of the junction left unmatched. CDR1 and CDR2 (germline): MNHNS, SASEGT. The CDR3 sequence is 17 residues long. The CDR3: CASSEQGQGVGSLPQHF. CDR3 DNA sequence: TGTGCCAGCAGTGAACAGGGACAGGGAGTTGGTTCTCTGCCCCAGCATTTT.

This clone was seen a handful of times. This sequence joins TRBV6-4 and TRBJ2-3, with D perhaps TRBD2 (6 bases). V gave up 3 bases and J gave up 2 bases, with 12 bases separating them. This CDR3 is built from 15 residues. Looked up from germline, CDR1 is MRHNA and CDR2 is SNTAGT. The CDR3 loop reads CASSEAASATDTQYF. As DNA, the CDR3 is TGTGCCAGCAGTGAGGCGGCTAGCGCCACAGATACGCAGTATTTT.

V usage is TRBV20-1 and J usage is TRBJ2-1; TRBD2 matches 10 bases. The CDR3 consists of 16 residues. The germline V gene has CDR1 DFQATT and CDR2 SNEGSKA (reference sequence). Trimming at V came to 3 bases and at J to 3 bases, leaving 8 bases not matched to a gene. CDR3: CSASPTLAGGYNEQFF. The CDR3 DNA is TGCAGTGCTAGTCCCACCTTAGCGGGAGGCTACAATGAGCAGTTCTTC.

The chain is built from TRBV5-1 and TRBJ2-3; D unclear. V was pared by 6 bases and J by 0 bases, with 14 bases between. This CDR3 spans 15 amino acids. Germline lookup yields CDR1 SGHRS and CDR2 YFSETQ. DNA of the CDR3: TGCGCCAGCACATTAACTTCCACTAGCACAGATACGCAGTATTTT. It encodes CASTLTSTSTDTQYF.

The chain combines TRBV28 with TRBJ2-5, with D perhaps matching TRBD2 (6 bases). Per the germline V gene, CDR1 is MDHEN and CDR2 is SYDVKM. This CDR3 comprises 13 residues. V dropped 6 bases and J dropped 5 bases, with 13 bases sitting between them. The CDR3 DNA is TGTGCCAGCAGAAGCGGGTGGCGGGAGACCCAGTACTTC. This translates into CASRSGWRETQYF.

The chain is built from TRBV7-6 and TRBJ2-1; 10 nucleotides match TRBD2. The length of the CDR3 is 17 residues. J was trimmed by 2 bases and V by 3 bases; bases with no gene match: 7. Germline CDR1 and CDR2: SGHVS and FNYEAQ. CDR3 DNA: TGTGCCAGCAGCTTTGATAGCGGGGGGACCACCTACAATGAGCAGTTCTTC. This gives the protein CASSFDSGGTTYNEQFF.

This clone has only one observation. The V gene is TRBV5-1, the J gene TRBJ2-7, with 7 bases matching TRBD2. The CDR3 runs to 14 residues. Germline assignment: CDR1 SGHRS and CDR2 YFSETQ. V dropped 5 bases and J dropped 1; count of bases not matched to a gene: 6. The chain's CDR3 is CASRNRDYSYEQYF. CDR3 DNA: TGCGCCAGCAGAAACCGGGACTATTCCTACGAGCAGTACTTC. The full variable domain, in which reference TRBV5-1 and TRBJ2-7 provide the parts outside the CDR3, is KAGVTQTPRYLIKTRGQQVTLSCSPISGHRSVSWYQQTPGQGLQFLFEYFSETQRNKGNFPGRFSGRQFSNSRSEMNVSTLELGDSALYLCASRNRDYSYEQYFGPGTRLTVT.

The genes are TRBV29-1 and TRBJ2-5, with 9 bases fitting TRBD1. Germline V lookup: CDR1 SQVTM, CDR2 ANQGSEA. The CDR3 is 16 residues long. V lost 7 bases to trimming and J lost 5 bases; unmatched junction nucleotides: 17. CDR3 loop: CSGSPLRSGTGETQYF. The CDR3 nucleotides read TGCAGCGGCAGCCCCTTGCGATCCGGGACAGGGGAGACCCAGTACTTC.

J is TRBJ1-2 and V is TRBV7-3; D perhaps matches TRBD1 (5 bases). The V end was cut by 5 bases, the J end by 7 bases, with 11 bases between. The CDR3 runs 12 residues. CDR1 and CDR2 from the germline V gene are SGHTA and FQGTGA. The CDR3 loop reads CASSPTTAGYTF. CDR3 nucleotides: TGTGCCAGCAGCCCCACGACAGCTGGCTACACCTTC.

J is TRBJ1-2 and V is TRBV6-5; D might be TRBD1 (5 bases). Trimming removed 6 bases at V and 8 bases at J, with 19 bases between. This CDR3 contains 14 residues. CDR1 is MNHEY, CDR2 SVGAGI, per germline. The CDR3 reads CASSQQGRGEGYTF. The CDR3 nucleotides read TGTGCCAGCAGCCAGCAGGGAAGGGGTGAGGGCTACACCTTC.

This chain joins TRBV4-1 and TRBJ2-7; TRBD2 matches 10 bases. Germline trimming cut 3 bases from V and 3 bases from J; bases unmatched to any gene: 8. Germline CDR1 reads MGHRA; CDR2 reads YSYEKL. CDR3 length equals 16 residues. The CDR3 spells CASSHAGTSVFYEQYF. CDR3 coding DNA: TGCGCCAGCAGCCACGCCGGGACTAGCGTCTTCTACGAGCAGTACTTC.

This chain connects TRBV7-2 to TRBJ1-1; TRBD1 matches 8 bases. Trimming at V came to 5 bases and at J to 0 bases, leaving 11 bases not matched to a gene. The CDR3 spans 17 residues. Germline CDR1 SGHTA, CDR2 FQGNSA. The DNA for the CDR3 is TGTGCCAGCAGCCCACAGACAGGGGTCCCACTGAACACTGAAGCTTTCTTT. Translating it yields CASSPQTGVPLNTEAFF.

The rearrangement links TRBV29-1 to TRBJ1-2; 8 nucleotides line up with TRBD1. Germline V CDR1 and CDR2: SQVTM, ANQGSEA. The trim removed 3 bases at V and 7 bases at J, leaving 4 bases unmatched. The CDR3 is 12 residues long. CDR3 residues: CSVEDRVGGYTF. CDR3 DNA sequence: TGCAGCGTTGAGGACAGGGTCGGTGGCTACACCTTC.